Below are 30 T cell receptor beta chains sequenced from a single sample in a study of long-term antiretroviral therapy in people with HIV. This was the immunoSEQ v3.0 assay at survey level. The table came from immunoSEQ multiplex PCR; TCRdb's copy has only in-frame clones and leaves some out. The data contain 25,000 to 35,000 clones, approximately 96% of them singletons. The sequencing here drew on unsorted PBMCs, taken approximately 6.8 years after starting antiretroviral therapy. Receptor source: a man aged 30-40 years with HIV.

V is TRBV29-1 and J is TRBJ1-2, with D possibly TRBD1 on 6 matching bases. The germline V and J ends were trimmed by 4 bases and 12 bases, with 12 bases remaining between them. The CDR3 is 10 residues long. Germline V gives CDR1 SQVTM, CDR2 ANQGSEA. CDR3 sequence (DNA): TGCAGCGTTGTGGAGGGGGGGAACACCTTC. The encoded protein is CSVVEGGNTF.

The chain carries TRBV7-9 and TRBJ2-5, with D maybe TRBD2 (6 bases). The germline CDR1 and CDR2 sequences are SEHNR and FQNEAQ (reference sequence). CDR3 size: 13 residues. V was trimmed by 5 bases and J by 3 bases, leaving 10 bases between them. DNA for the CDR3: TGTGCCAGCAGCCCATGGGGGGAAGAGACCCAGTACTTC. Its protein is CASSPWGEETQYF.

The chain is built from TRBV7-3 and TRBJ1-2; TRBD1 is a possible D gene (6 bases). This CDR3 contains 15 residues. Germline V gene sequence: CDR1 SGHTA, CDR2 FQGTGA. Trimming left V 5 bases short and J 7 bases short, with 20 bases between. The CDR3 spells CASSLSPAQGSGYTF. DNA of the CDR3: TGTGCCAGCAGCCTCAGCCCGGCACAGGGCTCTGGCTACACCTTC.

As DNA, the CDR3 is TGTGCCAGCAGCATTGGTGCGGGGGGGCCTGGTACCGGGGAGCTGTTTTTT. It codes for CASSIGAGGPGTGELFF. The chain joins TRBV7-6 to TRBJ2-2; 9 positions agree with TRBD2. V lost 5 bases and J lost 5; bases outside the gene matches: 12. CDR1 and CDR2 from the germline V gene are SGHVS and FNYEAQ. The CDR3 is 17 amino acids.

The chain joins TRBV4-2 to TRBJ2-7, with a tentative D call TRBD1 (6 bases). Trimming took off 4 bases at V and 5 bases at J, with 15 bases between the two ends. Germline V lookup: CDR1 LGHNA, CDR2 YNFKEQ. This CDR3 has 14 residues. The CDR3 coding sequence is TGTGCCAGCAGCCGTACCGGGACATTTAACGAGCAGTACTTC. Its translation: CASSRTGTFNEQYF.

The chain has TRBV19 and TRBJ1-1, with 7 bases aligning to TRBD1. Germline CDR1 reads LNHDA; CDR2 reads SQIVND (reference sequence). This CDR3 has 14 residues. With 6 bases clipped from V and 4 bases from J, the junction kept 8 bases outside the gene matches. The CDR3 DNA is TGTGCCAGTAGACCACAGGGGTCGGGCACTGAAGCTTTCTTT. As protein: CASRPQGSGTEAFF.

The rearrangement uses TRBV15 and TRBJ2-5, with a weak D call TRBD2 (5 bases). Germline CDR1 reads LNHNV; CDR2 reads YYDKDF (reference sequence). This CDR3 is built from 13 residues. Trimming stripped 3 bases from V and 5 bases from J, with 10 bases between. CDR3 nucleotides: TGTGCCACCAGCAGGAGGGCCAGTGAGACCCAGTACTTC. Amino acid sequence: CATSRRASETQYF.

This chain links TRBV12-5 with TRBJ2-4; 7 nucleotides agree with TRBD2. J was trimmed by 0 bases and V by 6 bases; bases with no gene match: 2. The germline V gene encodes CDR1 LGHNT and CDR2 FRNRAP. This CDR3 is 14 amino acids long. Here the CDR3 reads CASGRGVAKNIQYF. The CDR3 DNA sequence: TGTGCTAGTGGCCGGGGGGTAGCCAAAAACATTCAGTACTTC.

In nucleotides, the CDR3 is TGTGCCAGCAGCCTAGAAACAGGGGTTTCACCCCTCCACTTT. This sequence encodes CASSLETGVSPLHF. The rearrangement joins TRBV14 to TRBJ1-6, with TRBD1 matching over 7 bases. Germline CDR1 is SGHDN and CDR2 is FVKESK. With 4 bases clipped from V and 9 bases from J, the junction kept 6 bases outside the gene matches. The CDR3 length is 14 residues.

The V and J genes are TRBV30 and TRBJ2-2; no definite D call. The CDR3 sequence is 12 residues long. The V and J ends lost 5 bases and 5 bases respectively, with 9 bases between them. Germline V gives CDR1 GTSNPN, CDR2 SVGIG (reference sequence). The CDR3 region is CAWWSGTGELFF. CDR3 DNA: TGTGCCTGGTGGAGTGGGACCGGGGAGCTGTTTTTT.

The J gene is TRBJ2-5, the V gene TRBV6-5; either TRBD1 or TRBD2 may fit D (5 bases each). V shed 6 bases and J shed 2 bases, with 13 bases lying between them. Germline-derived CDR1 and CDR2 are MNHEY and SVGAGI. This CDR3 is 14 amino acids long. The CDR3 is CASSLGTAQETQYF. In nucleotides, the CDR3 is TGTGCCAGCAGCCTTGGGACGGCTCAAGAGACCCAGTACTTC.

This chain connects TRBV6-1 to TRBJ2-3, with D possibly TRBD1 on 5 matching bases. Germline assignment: CDR1 MNHNS and CDR2 SASEGT. This CDR3 spans 17 amino acids. The V gene lost 4 bases and the J gene lost 2 bases, with 19 bases spanning the gap. CDR3 nucleotide sequence: TGTGCCAGCAGTGCCGACCGCGCAGGGTTGCCCACAGATACGCAGTATTTT. Protein product: CASSADRAGLPTDTQYF.

The chain recombines TRBV6-6 with TRBJ2-3; possibly TRBD2 for D (6 bases). Trimming took off 0 bases at V and 4 bases at J, with 14 bases between the two ends. Germline values: CDR1 MNHNY, CDR2 SVGAGI (reference sequence). This CDR3 is 16 amino acids long. The CDR3: CASSYSSGTPADTQYF. CDR3 DNA sequence: TGTGCCAGCAGTTACTCTAGCGGAACCCCAGCAGATACGCAGTATTTT.

The rearrangement joins TRBV30 to TRBJ2-7; either TRBD1 or TRBD2 may supply D (5 bases each). CDR1 is GTSNPN and CDR2 is SVGIG in the germline V gene (reference sequence). This CDR3 has 17 residues. Trimming cost V 0 bases and J 2 bases, with 20 bases left between them. In DNA, the CDR3 is TGTGCCTGGAGTGTATCCCCCACGGGGCAGAGGGCCTACGAGCAGTACTTC. As protein: CAWSVSPTGQRAYEQYF.

This clone was detected once. The J gene is TRBJ2-1, the V gene TRBV5-4; 7 positions agree with TRBD1. Germline-derived CDR1 and CDR2 are SGHNT and YYREEE (reference sequence). The CDR3 loop spans 17 amino acids. V was pared by 5 bases and J by 7 bases, with 18 bases of the junction left unmatched. CDR3 amino acids: CASSGGITGAKGNEQFF. In DNA, the CDR3 is TGTGCCAGCAGTGGTGGTATCACAGGGGCAAAAGGGAATGAGCAGTTCTTC.

The chain uses TRBV5-6 and TRBJ2-7; D ambiguous. Germline CDR1 and CDR2: SGHDT and YYEEEE. V shed 1 base and J shed 5 bases, with 10 bases lying between them. The CDR3 has 13 residues. The CDR3 sequence is CASSLISSDEQYF. The DNA of the CDR3 is TGTGCCAGCAGCTTGATCAGCAGCGACGAGCAGTACTTC.

The rearrangement uses TRBV6-5 and TRBJ2-7; D remains unclear. The CDR3 totals 13 residues. V lost 2 bases and J 4 bases, leaving 9 bases between the germline ends. The germline gives CDR1 MNHEY, CDR2 SVGAGI. For the CDR3, the DNA is TGTGCCAGCAGTTACGGGTACGGATACGAGCAGTACTTC. Protein sequence: CASSYGYGYEQYF.

The DNA of the CDR3 is TGTGCCAGCAGCCAAGGAGACCTTCTACCTTGGGGGTTCAACCAAGAGACCCAGTACTTC. Translating gives CASSQGDLLPWGFNQETQYF. This chain uses TRBV4-2 with TRBJ2-5; D possibly uses TRBD1 or TRBD2 (5 bases each). The V gene lost 1 base and the J gene lost 0 bases, with 24 bases spanning the gap. Germline CDR1 is LGHNA and CDR2 is YNFKEQ. The CDR3 has 20 amino acids.

The chain's CDR3 is CASSLYTTREQYF. In nucleotides, the CDR3 is TGTGCCAGCAGCCTATATACCACACGCGAGCAGTACTTC. The V gene is TRBV4-2, the J gene TRBJ2-7, with D hard to call. V shed 4 bases and J shed 6 bases, with 13 bases lying between them. CDR3 length equals 13 residues. Germline CDR1 reads LGHNA; CDR2 reads YNFKEQ.

The chain has TRBV6-4 and TRBJ2-2; D not resolved. Trimming removed 2 bases from V and 5 bases from J, with 6 bases in between. Germline V CDR1 and CDR2: MRHNA, SNTAGT. The CDR3 is 13 residues long. The CDR3 DNA follows: TGTGCCAGCAGTGACCGCAGTACCGGGGAGCTGTTTTTT. Encoded protein: CASSDRSTGELFF.

The chain uses TRBV6-6 and TRBJ2-7; 7 nucleotides match TRBD1. The trim removed 6 bases at V and 2 bases at J, leaving 10 bases unmatched. The length of the CDR3 is 15 residues. CDR1 MNHNY and CDR2 SVGAGI come from the germline V gene (reference sequence). The chain's CDR3 is CASSGDSASPYEQYF. In DNA, the CDR3 is TGTGCCAGCAGCGGGGACAGCGCGAGCCCCTACGAGCAGTACTTC.

This clone was seen just once. The chain employs TRBV6-4 and TRBJ2-2, with a possible D match to TRBD1 (6 bases). Germline-derived CDR1 and CDR2 are MRHNA and SNTAGT. V lost 5 bases, J lost 1 base, and 8 bases lay in between. This CDR3 spans 14 amino acids. The CDR3 DNA is TGTGCCAGCAGTCTGACAGGGAACACCGGGGAGCTGTTTTTT. Protein: CASSLTGNTGELFF.

The V and J genes are TRBV6-6 and TRBJ1-4, with D hard to call. Trimming took 4 bases from V and 11 from J, leaving 8 bases between them. This CDR3 region has 11 residues. Per germline, CDR1 MNHNY and CDR2 SVGAGI (reference sequence). The CDR3, as DNA: TGTGCCAGCAGTTTTGGTGCGAAACTGTTTTTT. Protein product: CASSFGAKLFF.

The chain combines TRBV9 with TRBJ1-1, with unresolved D. This CDR3 is built from 12 residues. V lost 3 bases and J lost 1, with 4 bases in between. Germline CDR1 and CDR2: SGDLS and YYNGEE. The DNA for the CDR3 is TGTGCCAGCAGCGGGGGGAACACTGAAGCTTTCTTT. Its translation: CASSGGNTEAFF.

The chain carries TRBV2 and TRBJ2-2; D may correspond to TRBD1 or TRBD2 (5 bases each). Germline V gene lookup returns CDR1 SNHLY and CDR2 FYNNEI. V was cut by 4 bases and J by 8 bases, with 14 bases left in between. The CDR3 has 14 residues. CDR3 DNA sequence: TGTGCCAGCAGTGTCGGGACCCCGGGGGGGGAGCTGTTTTTT. Translation: CASSVGTPGGELFF.

The CDR3 region is CASSPDRRWQPQHF. The DNA for the CDR3 is TGTGCCAGCTCACCTGATCGAAGGTGGCAGCCCCAGCATTTT. The chain is built from TRBV18 and TRBJ1-5; D ambiguous. The ends were cut back, 3 bases at V and 7 bases at J, with 13 bases in the middle. The CDR3 contains 14 residues. CDR1 KGHSH and CDR2 LQKENI come from the germline V gene.

This chain joins TRBV6-1 and TRBJ2-3; D tentatively fits TRBD1 or TRBD2 (5 bases each). CDR3 length: 14 amino acids. V gave up 3 bases and J gave up 6 bases, with 13 bases separating them. Germline V gene data show CDR1 as MNHNS and CDR2 as SASEGT. CDR3 residues: CASSESVEGDTQYF. DNA of the CDR3: TGTGCCAGCAGTGAGAGTGTCGAGGGGGATACGCAGTATTTT.

V is TRBV4-1 and J is TRBJ1-6, with D hard to call. Trimming removed 1 base at V and 0 bases at J, with 7 bases between. The CDR3 loop spans 16 amino acids. CDR1 is MGHRA, CDR2 YSYEKL, per germline. CDR3 in amino acids: CASSQGSSSYNSPLHF. CDR3 in DNA: TGCGCCAGCAGCCAAGGCAGTAGCTCCTATAATTCACCCCTCCACTTT.

The chain employs TRBV7-8 and TRBJ2-7, with unresolved D. CDR1 is SGHVS, CDR2 FQNEAQ, per germline. Trimming stripped 0 bases from V and 3 bases from J, with 9 bases between. The CDR3 extends over 14 amino acids. The DNA for the CDR3 is TGTGCCAGCAGCTTAGCACAGAGCCTCTACGAGCAGTACTTC. As protein: CASSLAQSLYEQYF.

V and J are TRBV7-9 and TRBJ1-5, with D possibly TRBD1 on 5 matching bases. The CDR3 length is 16 residues. Germline V gene sequence: CDR1 SEHNR, CDR2 FQNEAQ (reference sequence). V gave up 3 bases and J gave up 4 bases, with 16 bases separating them. CDR3 in DNA: TGTGCCAGCAGCTTTTCAGGGACGGGGGAAAATCAGCCCCAGCATTTT. It is translated as CASSFSGTGENQPQHF.